This T cell receptor (beta chain) appears in the sequencing data of a study of identical twins. TCRdb reprocessed the 5' RACE reads with MiXCR, giving one entry per CDR3 protein. The top ten hold less than 0.35% of the sample, which has 1.5 million to 2 million distinct CDR3 sequences, 32% seen once. Per the germline V gene, CDR1 is SGHDT and CDR2 is YYEEEE. The CDR3 has 16 residues. Trimming pared 1 base from V and 0 bases from J, leaving 12 bases between. This clonotype showed up just a few times. Sequencing was performed on cord blood. The TCR comes from a newborn girl in good health. This chain links TRBV5-6 with TRBJ2-3; D is perhaps TRBD2 (5 bases). In DNA, the CDR3 is TGTGCCAGCAGCTTGATGAAGAGGGCTAGCACAGATACGCAGTATTTT. This gives the protein CASSLMKRASTDTQYF.